This passage covers 23 T cell receptor beta chains from one sample sequenced in a study of blood T cell repertoires in COVID-19. Method: immunoSEQ multiplex PCR; TCRdb's copy keeps in-frame clones and lacks some. Seen here are around 57,000 clones, over 80% observed once, and the top ten hold 3% to 3.5%. Sequencing was performed on peripheral blood. These receptors originate from a human donor in a cohort sampled during active COVID-19.

The rearrangement joins TRBV7-2 to TRBJ2-5, with D possibly TRBD2 on 6 matching bases. This CDR3 has 13 residues. CDR1 SGHTA and CDR2 FQGNSA come from the germline V gene. Trimming stripped 4 bases from V and 5 bases from J, with 11 bases between. The DNA of the CDR3 is TGTGCCAGCAGCTCCTTCCGGGGGGAGACCCAGTACTTC. It is translated as CASSSFRGETQYF.

The V gene is TRBV15, the J gene TRBJ1-3; D may be TRBD1 (6 bases). This CDR3 is 14 amino acids long. The V gene's germline CDR1 is LNHNV and CDR2 YYDKDF (reference sequence). V lost 8 bases to trimming and J lost 2 bases, with 13 bases between them. CDR3 DNA sequence: TGTGCCACCCGCGAAGGGGGTGCTGGAAACACCATATATTTT. Protein product: CATREGGAGNTIYF.

Here the CDR3 reads CASSQDRRGLLNTEAFF. The CDR3 DNA reads TGCGCCAGCAGCCAAGATCGTAGGGGGCTTTTGAACACTGAAGCTTTCTTT. The rearrangement joins TRBV4-1 to TRBJ1-1, with 7 bases fitting TRBD1. CDR1 and CDR2 (germline): MGHRA, YSYEKL. The CDR3 is made up of 17 amino acids. With V trimmed by 0 bases and J by 0 bases, 7 bases remained unmatched.

The chain joins TRBV6-5 to TRBJ1-6, with unresolved D. Germline loops: CDR1 MNHEY, CDR2 SVGAGI. The V end lost 3 bases, the J end lost 10 bases, and 13 bases lay between the germline ends. The CDR3 length is 14 residues. Here the CDR3 reads CASSYNDLGSPLHF. CDR3 DNA: TGTGCCAGCAGTTATAACGACCTCGGGTCACCCCTCCACTTT.

The chain is built from TRBV18 and TRBJ2-1, with D possibly being TRBD2 (6 bases). Deletions cut 4 bases from V and 7 bases from J, with 20 bases between. This CDR3 is 16 amino acids long. Germline CDR1 reads KGHSH; CDR2 reads LQKENI. The CDR3 DNA reads as TGTGCCAGCTCACTACTTGGCGGGCGGGGACTTAATGAGCAGTTCTTC. Its protein is CASSLLGGRGLNEQFF.

CDR3 in amino acids: CASSPRTGENEKLFF. The CDR3, as DNA: TGTGCCAGCTCACCCCGGACAGGGGAGAATGAAAAACTGTTTTTT. This chain uses TRBV18 with TRBJ1-4, with TRBD1 matching 9 bases. Germline V gene lookup returns CDR1 KGHSH and CDR2 LQKENI. The V segment lost 3 bases and the J segment 5 bases; nucleotides outside the gene matches: 4. This CDR3 is built from 15 residues. Complete variable domain (other parts from reference TRBV18 and TRBJ1-4): NAGVMQNPRHLVRRRGQEARLRCSPMKGHSHVYWYRQLPEEGLKFMVYLQKENIIDESGMPKERFSAEFPKEGPSILRIQQVVRGDSAAYFCASSPRTGENEKLFFGSGTQLSVL.

The chain combines TRBV9 with TRBJ2-3; TRBD2 aligns across 9 bases. The V gene's germline CDR1 is SGDLS and CDR2 YYNGEE. V gave up 4 bases and J gave up 3 bases; unmatched junction bases: 6. The CDR3 has 15 amino acids. CDR3 residues: CASSPGLALTDTQYF. CDR3 nucleotide sequence: TGTGCCAGCAGCCCGGGACTAGCCCTAACAGATACGCAGTATTTT.

This clone appeared a single time. This chain joins TRBV5-1 and TRBJ1-2; 9 nucleotides match TRBD1. Germline CDR1 reads SGHRS; CDR2 reads YFSETQ. The CDR3 extends over 16 amino acids. V trimming: 4 bases; J trimming: 1 base; junction bases outside the gene matches: 8. This CDR3 reads CASSAGTGWFNYGYTF. In nucleotides, the CDR3 is TGCGCCAGCAGCGCGGGGACAGGGTGGTTTAACTATGGCTACACCTTC.

The V and J genes are TRBV5-5 and TRBJ2-5; D is unresolved. The germline V gene has CDR1 SGHKS and CDR2 YYEKEE (reference sequence). V lost 4 bases and J lost 2, with 9 bases in between. The CDR3 spans 13 residues. The CDR3, as DNA: TGTGCCAGCAGCGGAGCAGCTCAAGAGACCCAGTACTTC. This sequence encodes CASSGAAQETQYF. The full variable domain, its missing parts supplied by reference TRBV5-5 and TRBJ2-5, is DAGVTQSPTHLIKTRGQQVTLRCSPISGHKSVSWYQQVLGQGPQFIFQYYEKEERGRGNFPDRFSARQFPNYSSELNVNALLLGDSALYLCASSGAAQETQYFGPGTRLLVL.

The gene calls are TRBV10-3 and TRBJ1-1; 8 bases line up with TRBD1. The CDR3 has 15 residues. With V trimmed by 3 bases and J by 4 bases, 7 bases remained unmatched. Germline CDR1 and CDR2: ENHRY and SYGVKD. DNA of the CDR3: TGTGCCATCAGTGATGGGGCAGGGGGCCGCACTGAAGCTTTCTTT. Amino acid sequence: CAISDGAGGRTEAFF.

This chain joins TRBV5-6 and TRBJ2-1; 8 nucleotides align to TRBD1. With V trimmed by 4 bases and J by 0 bases, 6 bases remained unmatched. The CDR3 length is 16 residues. Germline assignment: CDR1 SGHDT and CDR2 YYEEEE. The CDR3 reads CASSRGDRISYNEQFF. The CDR3 DNA is TGTGCCAGCAGCAGAGGGGACAGGATCTCCTACAATGAGCAGTTCTTC. Variable domain in full (rest from reference TRBV5-6 and TRBJ2-1): DAGVTQSPTHLIKTRGQQVTLRCSPKSGHDTVSWYQQALGQGPQFIFQYYEEEERQRGNFPDRFSGHQFPNYSSELNVNALLLGDSALYLCASSRGDRISYNEQFFGPGTRLTVL.

The sample holds one count of this clone. The chain recombines TRBV4-3 with TRBJ1-4; D is unresolved. Trimming took 2 bases from V and 4 from J, leaving 5 bases between them. Germline V gives CDR1 LGHNA, CDR2 YSLEER. The CDR3 runs to 13 residues. The CDR3 reads CASSQNNNEKLFF. CDR3 sequence (DNA): TGCGCCAGCAGCCAAAACAATAATGAAAAACTGTTTTTT.

The chain combines TRBV5-6 with TRBJ2-1, with a possible D match to TRBD2 (6 bases). The V and J ends lost 2 bases and 3 bases respectively, with 15 bases between them. The germline CDR1 and CDR2 sequences are SGHDT and YYEEEE. The CDR3 has 16 residues. CDR3 residues: CASSFFLMGGYNEQFF. The CDR3 coding sequence is TGTGCCAGCAGCTTCTTTCTAATGGGGGGCTACAATGAGCAGTTCTTC.

The V and J genes are TRBV15 and TRBJ1-6; D is perhaps TRBD1 (5 bases). This CDR3 region has 15 residues. Germline-derived CDR1 and CDR2 are LNHNV and YYDKDF (reference sequence). V was clipped by 0 bases and J by 10 bases, with 13 bases between them. CDR3: CATSRDRGVASPLHF. The CDR3 bases are TGTGCCACCAGCAGAGATCGGGGGGTGGCCTCACCCCTCCACTTT.

The chain combines TRBV28 with TRBJ2-3; TRBD2 matches at 9 bases. Trimming removed 6 bases from V and 5 bases from J; junction bases left unmatched: 9. CDR1 is MDHEN, CDR2 SYDVKM, per germline. The CDR3 sequence is 15 residues long. The CDR3 region has the DNA TGTGCCAGCAGCAGCGGGGGGTCGGGAGAAGATACGCAGTATTTT. Its protein product is CASSSGGSGEDTQYF.

This rearrangement joins TRBV11-1 to TRBJ2-5; tentative D call: TRBD1 (6 bases). The ends were cut back, 4 bases at V and 0 bases at J, with 12 bases in the middle. Germline V gene lookup returns CDR1 SGHAT and CDR2 FQDESV (reference sequence). There are 15 residues in the CDR3. DNA for the CDR3: TGTGCCAGCAGCTCCCAGGGGTTCTACCAAGAGACCCAGTACTTC. As protein: CASSSQGFYQETQYF. Looking up the rest from reference TRBV11-1 and TRBJ2-5 gives the full variable domain: EAEVAQSPRYKITEKSQAVAFWCDPISGHATLYWYRQILGQGPELLVQFQDESVVDDSQLPKDRFSAERLKGVDSTLKIQPAELGDSAMYLCASSSQGFYQETQYFGPGTRLLVL.

The chain uses TRBV12-5 and TRBJ1-3; D not certain. V lost 8 bases and J 2 bases, leaving 13 bases between the germline ends. The CDR3 is 14 amino acids. CDR1 and CDR2 from the germline V gene are LGHNT and FRNRAP. The CDR3 bases are TGTGCTAGTAGCCGCCCGGAGGCTGGAAACACCATATATTTT. Translation: CASSRPEAGNTIYF.

V is TRBV14 and J is TRBJ2-6, with TRBD1 identical over 9 bases. The CDR3 runs to 16 residues. Germline lookup yields CDR1 SGHDN and CDR2 FVKESK. With V trimmed by 6 bases and J by 3 bases, 6 bases remained unmatched. Here the CDR3 DNA reads TGTGCCAGCAGTCCCACAGGGGGCAGTGGGGCCAACGTCCTGACTTTC. Translated: CASSPTGGSGANVLTF.

The genes are TRBV3-1 (or the pseudogene TRBV3-2) and TRBJ2-2; 9 positions match TRBD2. The CDR3 has 17 residues. Germline assignment: CDR1 LGHDT and CDR2 YNNKEL (reference sequence). The V and J ends lost 6 bases and 7 bases, in that order; junction bases with no gene match: 15. The CDR3 sequence is CASRFGVAGAGYGELFF. For the CDR3, the DNA is TGTGCCAGCAGATTCGGAGTAGCGGGAGCAGGATACGGGGAGCTGTTTTTT.

The V and J genes are TRBV6-6 and TRBJ1-2, with D possibly being TRBD1 (6 bases). This CDR3 contains 13 residues. Trimming removed 7 bases from V and 8 bases from J, with 17 bases in between. Germline values: CDR1 MNHNY, CDR2 SVGAGI (reference sequence). The CDR3 loop is CASNLKKGVGYTF. DNA of the CDR3: TGTGCCAGCAATCTTAAAAAGGGGGTCGGCTACACCTTC.

This chain's CDR3 is CASRRTGITGELFF. The CDR3 DNA is TGTGCCAGCAGGAGGACAGGGATCACCGGGGAGCTGTTTTTT. The V and J genes are TRBV6-5 and TRBJ2-2; 8 bases match TRBD1. The CDR3 spans 14 residues. Germline V gene data show CDR1 as MNHEY and CDR2 as SVGAGI. V was clipped by 6 bases and J by 4 bases; unmatched bases: 4.

This chain connects TRBV5-8 to TRBJ2-3, with TRBD2 matching over 11 bases. Germline V CDR1 and CDR2: SGHTS, YDEGEE. The V and J ends lost 2 bases and 4 bases, in that order; junction bases with no gene match: 6. The CDR3 consists of 16 residues. The CDR3 bases are TGTGCCAGCAGCTTAACTAGCGGGAGACGTGCAGATACGCAGTATTTT. Residues: CASSLTSGRRADTQYF.

J is TRBJ2-2 and V is TRBV7-3; 8 bases map to TRBD1. The CDR3 spans 15 residues. Germline trimming cut 5 bases from V and 4 bases from J; bases unmatched to any gene: 6. From germline, CDR1 is SGHTA and CDR2 FQGTGA. The CDR3 loop is CASSRDRGGTGELFF. The DNA for the CDR3 is TGTGCCAGCAGCAGAGACAGGGGAGGCACCGGGGAGCTGTTTTTT.